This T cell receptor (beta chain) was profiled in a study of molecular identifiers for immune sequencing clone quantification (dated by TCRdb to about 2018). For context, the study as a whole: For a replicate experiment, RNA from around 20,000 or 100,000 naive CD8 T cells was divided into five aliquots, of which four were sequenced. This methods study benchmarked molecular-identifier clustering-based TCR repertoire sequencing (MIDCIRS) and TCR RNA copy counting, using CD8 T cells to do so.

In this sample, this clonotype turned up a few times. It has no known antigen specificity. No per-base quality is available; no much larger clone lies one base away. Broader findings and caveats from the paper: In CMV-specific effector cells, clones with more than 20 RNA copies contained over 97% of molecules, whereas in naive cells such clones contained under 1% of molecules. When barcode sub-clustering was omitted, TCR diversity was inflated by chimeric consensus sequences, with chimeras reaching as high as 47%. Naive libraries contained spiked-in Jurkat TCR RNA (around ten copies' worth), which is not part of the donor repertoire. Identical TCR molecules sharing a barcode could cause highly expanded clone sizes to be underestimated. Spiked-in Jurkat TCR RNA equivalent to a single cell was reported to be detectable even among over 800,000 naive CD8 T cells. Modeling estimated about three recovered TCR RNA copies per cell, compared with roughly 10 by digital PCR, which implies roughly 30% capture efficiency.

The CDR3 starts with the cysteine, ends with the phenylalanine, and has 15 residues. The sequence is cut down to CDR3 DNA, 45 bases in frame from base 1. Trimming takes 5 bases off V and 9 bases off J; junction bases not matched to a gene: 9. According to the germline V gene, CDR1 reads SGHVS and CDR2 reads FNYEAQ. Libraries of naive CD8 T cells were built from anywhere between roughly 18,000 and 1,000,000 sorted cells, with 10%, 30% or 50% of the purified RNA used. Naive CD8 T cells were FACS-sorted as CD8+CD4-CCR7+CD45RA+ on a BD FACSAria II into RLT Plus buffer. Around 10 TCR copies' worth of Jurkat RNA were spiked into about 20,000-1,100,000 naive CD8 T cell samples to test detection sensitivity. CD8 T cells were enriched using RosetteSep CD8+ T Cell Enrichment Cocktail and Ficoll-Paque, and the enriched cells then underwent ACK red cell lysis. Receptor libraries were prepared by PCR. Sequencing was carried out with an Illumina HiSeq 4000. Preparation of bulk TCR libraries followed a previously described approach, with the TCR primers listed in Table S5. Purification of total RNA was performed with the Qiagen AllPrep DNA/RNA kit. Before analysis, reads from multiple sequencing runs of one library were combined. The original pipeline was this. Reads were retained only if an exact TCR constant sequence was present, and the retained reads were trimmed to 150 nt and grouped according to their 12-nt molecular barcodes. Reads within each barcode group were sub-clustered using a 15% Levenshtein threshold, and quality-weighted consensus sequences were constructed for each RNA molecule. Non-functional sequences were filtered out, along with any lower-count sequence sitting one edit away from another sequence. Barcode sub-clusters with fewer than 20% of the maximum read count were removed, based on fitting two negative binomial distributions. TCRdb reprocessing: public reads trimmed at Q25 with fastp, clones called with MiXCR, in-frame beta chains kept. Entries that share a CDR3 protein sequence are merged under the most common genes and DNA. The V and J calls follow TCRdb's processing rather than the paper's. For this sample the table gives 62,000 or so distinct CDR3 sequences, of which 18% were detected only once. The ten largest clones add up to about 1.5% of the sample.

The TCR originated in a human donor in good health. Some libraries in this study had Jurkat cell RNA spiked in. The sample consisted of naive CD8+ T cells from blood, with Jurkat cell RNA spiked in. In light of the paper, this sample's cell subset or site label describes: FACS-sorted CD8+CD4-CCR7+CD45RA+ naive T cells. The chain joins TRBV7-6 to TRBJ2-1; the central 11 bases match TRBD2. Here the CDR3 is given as CASSPGLAGGGEQFF. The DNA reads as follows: TGTGCCAGCAGCCCAGGTCTAGCGGGAGGCGGTGAGCAGTTCTTC.